These T cell receptor beta chains were read from a single sample in a study of cytomegalovirus exposure and HLA in healthy donors. Clones were read by immunoSEQ multiplex PCR, and TCRdb kept only the in-frame ones, dropping some. The sample lists around 150,000 clones, about 80% seen once, with around 2% in the top ten. The sample comprised PBMCs. These TCRs come from a young man in good health and CMV-seronegative. CDR3s include the opening cysteine and the closing phenylalanine or tryptophan. A D gene is named only where the DNA matches it firmly. A row's size may be missing; if present it is once, few, many or a size class.

CDR3nt,CDR3aa,len,d_gene,v_gene,abundance,j_gene
TGTGCCAGCAGTCCGACAGGGGGGAGGACTGAAGCTTTCTTT,CASSPTGGRTEAFF,14,TRBD1,TRBV6-1,.,TRBJ1-1
TGTGCCAGTAGTATACGGCGCGGCACCGGGGAGCTGTTTTTT,CASSIRRGTGELFF,14,.,TRBV19,.,TRBJ2-2
TGTGCCAGCACCGGAGGACAGGGATGGAATTCACCCCTCCACTTT,CASTGGQGWNSPLHF,15,TRBD1,TRBV6-1,.,TRBJ1-6
TGTGCCAGCAGTGCACAGGGGGAAGGCTACGAGCAGTACTTC,CASSAQGEGYEQYF,14,TRBD1,TRBV6-4,.,TRBJ2-7
TGTGCCCTAACCCGGGGAGGGACTGAAGCTTTCTTT,CALTRGGTEAFF,12,.,TRBV19,.,TRBJ1-1
TGTGCCAGCATCACAGGGAATACTGGCTACACCTTC,CASITGNTGYTF,12,.,TRBV2,.,TRBJ1-2
TGCGCCAGCAGCCTGGGACAGACTTCGAACACCGGGGAGCTGTTTTTT,CASSLGQTSNTGELFF,16,TRBD1,TRBV5-1,.,TRBJ2-2
TGTGCCAGCAGCTTGGAGGGGTCTGGGGCCAACGTCCTGACTTTC,CASSLEGSGANVLTF,15,.,TRBV5-6,.,TRBJ2-6
TGCGCCAGCGGCCAGGGGGAATACTGGAATGAGCAGTTCTTC,CASGQGEYWNEQFF,14,TRBD1,TRBV5-1,.,TRBJ2-1
TGTGCCACCAGCAGAGATCAGGGGGCGAACACTGAAGCTTTCTTT,CATSRDQGANTEAFF,15,TRBD1,TRBV15,once,TRBJ1-1
TGTGCCAGTAGTTACTGGAAGGACAGTCTCAATCAGCCCCAGCATTTT,CASSYWKDSLNQPQHF,16,.,TRBV19,.,TRBJ1-5
TGTGCCAGCAGACGGGGGAGATCAGGGTTATCATACGAGCAGTACTTC,CASRRGRSGLSYEQYF,16,.,TRBV28,.,TRBJ2-7
TGTGCCAGCAGTCTCTCGACTGATTACGAGCAGTACTTC,CASSLSTDYEQYF,13,.,TRBV27,.,TRBJ2-7
TGTGCCAGCAGCGTCGGACACCAGGGTAACAATGAGCAGTTCTTC,CASSVGHQGNNEQFF,15,.,TRBV7-2,once,TRBJ2-1
TGTGCCAGCAGTTACTCGGGGCAGGGAGGGTACGAGCAGTACTTC,CASSYSGQGGYEQYF,15,TRBD2,TRBV6-6,few,TRBJ2-7
TGTGCCAGCACCCCGGGGGGGGGTGCCAATTCACCCCTCCACTTT,CASTPGGGANSPLHF,15,.,TRBV6-1,.,TRBJ1-6
TGTGCCAGCAGTTATAACAGGGGCGAGCAGTACTTC,CASSYNRGEQYF,12,TRBD1,TRBV6-5,once,TRBJ2-7
TGTGCCAGCGCCAGGGGAGGGAGTAGGCTATACGAAAAACTGTTTTTT,CASARGGSRLYEKLFF,16,.,TRBV28,.,TRBJ1-4
TGTGCCAGCAGTTACGGGACAGCTAGCAATCAGCCCCAGCATTTT,CASSYGTASNQPQHF,15,TRBD1,TRBV6-5,few,TRBJ1-5
TGTGCCAGCAGCCTCCGGCTAGCGGACACCGGGGAGCTGTTTTTT,CASSLRLADTGELFF,15,TRBD2,TRBV7-2,.,TRBJ2-2
TGTGCCAGCTCATCCGCAGGGAGGGGAAACACCATATATTTT,CASSSAGRGNTIYF,14,.,TRBV18,few,TRBJ1-3
TGTGCCAGCAGCGGCCCGGGAGGGCCCTACGAGCAGTACTTC,CASSGPGGPYEQYF,14,TRBD2,TRBV7-9,.,TRBJ2-7